This entry features one TCR beta chain sequence. Using immunoSEQ multiplex PCR, the repertoire was profiled, and TCRdb retains in-frame clones only, with some absent. The table records tens of thousands of clones, 82% of them present only once. This entry is derived from a study of OX40 agonist ivuxolimab in advanced cancers. Overall study context: Averaging 60 years in age, with a range of roughly 20 to 80, the cohort was about 86% male.

The receptor was derived from an adult with an advanced solid tumor such as melanoma, head and neck, liver or kidney cancer. The sample here was CD4+ or CD8+ T cells sorted from blood, taken in a trial of the OX40 agonist ivuxolimab.

The CDR3, as DNA: TGTGCCAGCAGCGCGGGACAGGGGGACACTGAAGCTTTCTTT. It yields the protein CASSAGQGDTEAFF. V usage is TRBV5-6 and J usage is TRBJ1-1; the match to TRBD1 covers 11 bases. CDR3 length: 14 residues. The germline V gene encodes CDR1 SGHDT and CDR2 YYEEEE. V lost 4 bases to trimming and J lost 3 bases; unmatched junction nucleotides: 2.